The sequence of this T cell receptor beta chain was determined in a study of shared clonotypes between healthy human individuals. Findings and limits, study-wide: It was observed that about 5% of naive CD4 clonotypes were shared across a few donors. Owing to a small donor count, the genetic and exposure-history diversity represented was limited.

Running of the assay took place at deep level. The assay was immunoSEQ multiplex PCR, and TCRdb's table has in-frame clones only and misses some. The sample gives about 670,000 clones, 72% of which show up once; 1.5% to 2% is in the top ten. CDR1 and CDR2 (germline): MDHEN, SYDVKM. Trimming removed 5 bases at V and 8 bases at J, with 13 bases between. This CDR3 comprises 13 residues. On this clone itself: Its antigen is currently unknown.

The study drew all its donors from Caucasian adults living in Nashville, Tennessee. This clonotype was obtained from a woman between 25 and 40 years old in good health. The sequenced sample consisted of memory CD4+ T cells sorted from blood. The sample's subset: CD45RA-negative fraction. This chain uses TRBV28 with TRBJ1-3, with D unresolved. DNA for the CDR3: TGTGCCAGCAGTACCTTTGCGCGGGACACCATATATTTT. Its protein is CASSTFARDTIYF. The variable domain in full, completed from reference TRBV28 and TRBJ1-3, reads DVKVTQSSRYLVKRTGEKVFLECVQDMDHENMFWYRQDPGLGLRLIYFSYDVKMKEKGDIPEGYSVSREKKERFSLILESASTNQTSMYLCASSTFARDTIYFGEGSWLTVV.